This T cell receptor beta chain was profiled in a study of T cells in Graves' hyperthyroidism and ophthalmopathy. Study at large: Pretreatment peripheral blood was obtained at initial diagnosis. Points from the study as a whole: A model of 13 V-J pairs discriminated ophthalmopathy from stable hyperthyroidism. Blood also showed most of the thyroid clonotypes that were expanded above 0.001. The model forecast ophthalmopathy, anticipating it by a median roughly 6.3 months before onset.

As concerns this clonotype: Its antigen is as yet unknown.

TCR beta CDR3 sequences were amplified from RNA transcripts. First-round RT-PCR targeting the TCR CDR3 was performed with the HTBI primer set. TCRdb reprocessed the multiplex PCR reads via MiXCR and lists one record per CDR3 protein. The top ten clones hold around 15% of a sample with 550,000 to 800,000 distinct CDR3 sequences, approximately 15% of them seen once. Trimming stripped 5 bases from V and 3 bases from J, with 10 bases between. The length of the CDR3 is 12 residues. Per the germline V gene, CDR1 is DFQATT and CDR2 is SNEGSKA (reference sequence). Input material: blood. This receptor was taken from a man aged 45-60 years with Graves' hyperthyroidism. The rearrangement links TRBV20-1 to TRBJ1-2; possible D gene TRBD1, 5 bases. CDR3: CSASDNDYGYTF. CDR3 bases: TGCAGTGCTTCGGACAACGACTATGGCTACACCTTC.